This TCR beta chain was captured by sequencing in a study of blood T cell repertoires in COVID-19. Assay used: immunoSEQ multiplex PCR; TCRdb lists only in-frame clones, some missing. The sample holds tens of thousands of clones, approximately 89% seen once. The sequence derives from a human donor with acute or convalescent COVID-19. The donor label of this sample is uncertain. Sequenced material: peripheral blood.

The CDR3 protein is CASSFQGGRGNTEAFF. The CDR3 nucleotides are TGTGCCAGCAGCTTCCAAGGGGGCAGGGGGAACACTGAAGCTTTCTTT. V gene TRBV7-3 combines with J gene TRBJ1-1; 7 nucleotides align to TRBD1. The germline gives CDR1 SGHTA, CDR2 FQGTGA. The V gene end was trimmed by 3 bases and the J gene end by 1 base; junction bases not matched to a gene: 8. The CDR3 length is 16 residues.